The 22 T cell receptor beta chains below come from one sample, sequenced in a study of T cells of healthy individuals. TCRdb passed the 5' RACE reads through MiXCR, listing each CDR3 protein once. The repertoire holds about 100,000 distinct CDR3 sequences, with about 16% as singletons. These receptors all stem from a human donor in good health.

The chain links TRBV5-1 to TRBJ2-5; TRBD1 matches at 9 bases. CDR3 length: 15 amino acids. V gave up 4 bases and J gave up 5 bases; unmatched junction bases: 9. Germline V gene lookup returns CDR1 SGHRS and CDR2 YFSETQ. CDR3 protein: CASSITGGPEETQYF. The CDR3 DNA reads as TGCGCCAGCAGCATAACAGGGGGCCCGGAGGAGACCCAGTACTTC.

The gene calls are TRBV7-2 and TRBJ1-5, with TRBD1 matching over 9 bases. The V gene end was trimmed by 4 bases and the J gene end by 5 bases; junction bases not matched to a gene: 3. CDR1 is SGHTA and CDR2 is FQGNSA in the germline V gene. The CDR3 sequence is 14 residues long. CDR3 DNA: TGTGCCAGCAGCTCCAGACAGGGGGATCAGCCCCAGCATTTT. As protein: CASSSRQGDQPQHF. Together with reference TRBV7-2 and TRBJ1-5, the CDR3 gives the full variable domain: GAGVSQSPSNKVTEKGKDVELRCDPISGHTALYWYRQSLGQGLEFLIYFQGNSAPDKSGLPSDRFSAERTGGSVSTLTIQRTQQEDSAVYLCASSSRQGDQPQHFGDGTRLSIL.

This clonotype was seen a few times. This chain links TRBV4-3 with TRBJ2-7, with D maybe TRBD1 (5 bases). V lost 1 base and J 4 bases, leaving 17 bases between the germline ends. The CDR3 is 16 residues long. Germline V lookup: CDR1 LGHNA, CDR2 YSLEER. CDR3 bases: TGCGCCAGCAGCCAAGCATGGGCAGGTCGACAGTACGAGCAGTACTTC. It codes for CASSQAWAGRQYEQYF.

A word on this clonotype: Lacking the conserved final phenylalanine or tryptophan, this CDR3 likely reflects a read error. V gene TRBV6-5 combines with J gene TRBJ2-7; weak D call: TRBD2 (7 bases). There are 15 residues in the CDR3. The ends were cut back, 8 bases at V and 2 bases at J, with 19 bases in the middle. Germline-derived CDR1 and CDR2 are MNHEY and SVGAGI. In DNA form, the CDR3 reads TGTGCCAGCGTAAGGGGGGGGCCCTCACCCTACGAGCAGTACTTA. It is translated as CASVRGGPSPYEQYL.

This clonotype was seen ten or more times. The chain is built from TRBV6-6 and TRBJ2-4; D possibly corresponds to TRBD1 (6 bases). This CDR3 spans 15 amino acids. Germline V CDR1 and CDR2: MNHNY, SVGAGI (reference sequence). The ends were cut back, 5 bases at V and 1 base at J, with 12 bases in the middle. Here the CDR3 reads CASSPDSFAKNIQYF. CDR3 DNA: TGTGCCAGCAGTCCGGACAGCTTTGCCAAAAACATTCAGTACTTC.

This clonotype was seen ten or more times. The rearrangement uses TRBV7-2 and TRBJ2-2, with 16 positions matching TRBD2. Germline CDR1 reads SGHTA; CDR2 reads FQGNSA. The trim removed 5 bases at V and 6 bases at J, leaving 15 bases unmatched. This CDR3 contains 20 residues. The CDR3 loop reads CASSRGTSGGALGGAGELFF. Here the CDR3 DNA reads TGTGCCAGCAGCCGCGGGACTAGCGGGGGGGCCTTAGGGGGAGCCGGGGAGCTGTTTTTT.

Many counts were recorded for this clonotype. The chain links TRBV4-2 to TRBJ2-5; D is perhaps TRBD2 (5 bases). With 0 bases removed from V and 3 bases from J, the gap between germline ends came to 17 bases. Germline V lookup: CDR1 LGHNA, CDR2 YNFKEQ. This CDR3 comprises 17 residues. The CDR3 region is CASSQDLYRGLKETQYF. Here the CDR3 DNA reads TGTGCCAGCAGCCAAGATCTCTACCGCGGACTTAAAGAGACCCAGTACTTC.

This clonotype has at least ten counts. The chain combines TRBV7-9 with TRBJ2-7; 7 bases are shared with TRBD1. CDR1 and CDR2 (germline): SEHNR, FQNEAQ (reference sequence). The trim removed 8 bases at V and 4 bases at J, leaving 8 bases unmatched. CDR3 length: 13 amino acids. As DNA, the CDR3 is TGTGCCAGCCAAGGGGACAGCCTATACGAGCAGTACTTC. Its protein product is CASQGDSLYEQYF.

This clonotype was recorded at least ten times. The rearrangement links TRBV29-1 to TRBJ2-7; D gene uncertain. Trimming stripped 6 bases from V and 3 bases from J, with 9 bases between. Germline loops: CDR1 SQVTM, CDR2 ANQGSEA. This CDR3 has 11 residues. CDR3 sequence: CSVRHRYEQYF. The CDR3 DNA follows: TGCAGCGTCCGCCATCGCTACGAGCAGTACTTC.

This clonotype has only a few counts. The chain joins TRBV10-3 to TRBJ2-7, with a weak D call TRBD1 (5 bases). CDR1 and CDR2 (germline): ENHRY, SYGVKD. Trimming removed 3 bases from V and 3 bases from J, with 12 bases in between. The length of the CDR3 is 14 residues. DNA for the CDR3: TGTGCCATCAGTGAAGGTTCAGGGTACTACGAGCAGTACTTC. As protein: CAISEGSGYYEQYF.

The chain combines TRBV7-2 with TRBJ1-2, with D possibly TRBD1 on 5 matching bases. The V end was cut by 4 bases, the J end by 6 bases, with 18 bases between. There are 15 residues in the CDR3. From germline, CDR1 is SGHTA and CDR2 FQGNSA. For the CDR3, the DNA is TGTGCCAGCAGCTCAGGTGGGAGGGGAGACAATGGCTACACCTTC. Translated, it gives CASSSGGRGDNGYTF.

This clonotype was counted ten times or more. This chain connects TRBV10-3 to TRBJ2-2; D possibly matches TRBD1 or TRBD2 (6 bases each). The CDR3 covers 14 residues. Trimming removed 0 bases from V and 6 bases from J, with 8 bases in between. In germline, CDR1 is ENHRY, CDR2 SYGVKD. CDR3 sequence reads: CAISESEGAGELFF. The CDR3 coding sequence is TGTGCCATCAGTGAGTCGGAGGGGGCCGGGGAGCTGTTTTTT.

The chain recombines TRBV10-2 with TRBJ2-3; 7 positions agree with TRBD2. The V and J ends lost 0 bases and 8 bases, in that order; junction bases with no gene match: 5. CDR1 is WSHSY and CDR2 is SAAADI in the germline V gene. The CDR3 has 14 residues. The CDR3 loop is CASSESIGGSTQYF. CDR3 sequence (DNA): TGCGCCAGCAGTGAGTCCATCGGGGGGTCTACGCAGTATTTT.

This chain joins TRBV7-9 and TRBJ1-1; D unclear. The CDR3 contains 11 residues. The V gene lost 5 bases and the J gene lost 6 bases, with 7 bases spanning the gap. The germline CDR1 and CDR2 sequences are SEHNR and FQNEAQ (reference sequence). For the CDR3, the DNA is TGTGCCAGCAGCGAGGGCCCTGAAGCTTTCTTT. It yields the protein CASSEGPEAFF.

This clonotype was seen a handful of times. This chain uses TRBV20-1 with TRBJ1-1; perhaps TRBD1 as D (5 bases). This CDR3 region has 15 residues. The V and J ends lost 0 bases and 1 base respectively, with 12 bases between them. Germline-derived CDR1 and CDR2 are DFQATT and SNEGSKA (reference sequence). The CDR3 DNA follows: TGCAGTGCTAGAGAATATGGGGCGGAGAACACTGAAGCTTTCTTT. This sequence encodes CSAREYGAENTEAFF.

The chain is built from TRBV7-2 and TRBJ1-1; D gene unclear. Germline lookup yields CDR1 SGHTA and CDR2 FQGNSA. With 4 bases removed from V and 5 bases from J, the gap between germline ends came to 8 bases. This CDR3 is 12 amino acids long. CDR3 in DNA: TGTGCCAGCAGCTCCCTGTTGACTGAAGCTTTCTTT. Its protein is CASSSLLTEAFF.

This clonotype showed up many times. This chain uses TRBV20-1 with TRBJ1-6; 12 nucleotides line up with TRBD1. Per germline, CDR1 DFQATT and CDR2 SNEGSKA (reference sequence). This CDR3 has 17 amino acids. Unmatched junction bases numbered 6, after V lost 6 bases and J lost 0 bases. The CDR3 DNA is TGCAGTGCCCCCGGGACAGGGGGCTCCTCCTATAATTCACCCCTCCACTTT. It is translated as CSAPGTGGSSYNSPLHF.

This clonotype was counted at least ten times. The CDR3 region has the DNA TGCAGTGCTAGAGATTCGGGAGGTCATGAGTACGAGCAGTACTTC. Translating it yields CSARDSGGHEYEQYF. V is TRBV20-1 and J is TRBJ2-7; 7 bases line up with TRBD2. Trimming cost V 0 bases and J 4 bases; bases outside gene matches: 9. The germline CDR1 and CDR2 sequences are DFQATT and SNEGSKA (reference sequence). This CDR3 spans 15 amino acids.

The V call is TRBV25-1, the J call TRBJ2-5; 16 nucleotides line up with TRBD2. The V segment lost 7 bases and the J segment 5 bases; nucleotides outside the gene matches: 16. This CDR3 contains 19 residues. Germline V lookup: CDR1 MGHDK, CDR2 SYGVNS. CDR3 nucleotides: TGTGCCAGCACCCCGGGACTAGCGGGAGGGCCGATGTCTTGGGAGACCCAGTACTTC. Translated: CASTPGLAGGPMSWETQYF.

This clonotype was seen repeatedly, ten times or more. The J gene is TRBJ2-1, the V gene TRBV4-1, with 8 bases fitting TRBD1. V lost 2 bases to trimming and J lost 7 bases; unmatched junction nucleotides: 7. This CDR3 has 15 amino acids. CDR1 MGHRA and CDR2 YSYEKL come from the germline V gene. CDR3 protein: CASSQRTGSGNEQFF. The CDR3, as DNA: TGCGCCAGCAGCCAACGGACAGGGTCGGGTAATGAGCAGTTCTTC.

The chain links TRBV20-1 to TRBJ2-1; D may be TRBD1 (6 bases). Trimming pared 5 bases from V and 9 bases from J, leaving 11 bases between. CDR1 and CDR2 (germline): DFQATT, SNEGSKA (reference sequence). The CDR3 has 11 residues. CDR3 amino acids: CSAGRGGEQFF. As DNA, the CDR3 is TGCAGTGCTGGCAGGGGTGGTGAGCAGTTCTTC.

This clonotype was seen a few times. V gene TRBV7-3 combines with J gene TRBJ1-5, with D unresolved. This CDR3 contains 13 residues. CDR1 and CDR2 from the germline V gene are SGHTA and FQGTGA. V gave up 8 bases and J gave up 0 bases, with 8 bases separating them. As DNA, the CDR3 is TGTGCCAGCCTTCTTCGTAGCAATCAGCCCCAGCATTTT. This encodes CASLLRSNQPQHF.